This TCR beta chain was recovered during a study of control samples from healthy donors and cancer patients. V lost 3 bases, J lost 4 bases, and 12 bases stayed unmatched. The CDR3 spans 16 residues. Germline loops: CDR1 SGHRS, CDR2 YFSETQ. Generated by immunoSEQ multiplex PCR, the TCRdb table keeps only in-frame clones and is missing some. The table records under 200,000 clones, approximately 94% of them present only once. Input material: PBMCs. The chain couples TRBV5-1 to TRBJ2-7; 8 bases fit TRBD1. The TCR was taken from a man between 60 and 75 years old with colorectal cancer. CDR3 coding DNA: TGCGCCAGCAGCTCGACTCCGGGACAGGCCAAATACGAGCAGTACTTC. Translating it yields CASSSTPGQAKYEQYF. The full variable domain, its missing parts supplied by reference TRBV5-1 and TRBJ2-7, is KAGVTQTPRYLIKTRGQQVTLSCSPISGHRSVSWYQQTPGQGLQFLFEYFSETQRNKGNFPGRFSGRQFSNSRSEMNVSTLELGDSALYLCASSSTPGQAKYEQYFGPGTRLTVT.